The 13 T cell receptor beta chains in this list originate from one sample, sequenced in a study of blood T cell repertoires in COVID-19. TCRdb's copy holds only in-frame clones and misses some; the assay was immunoSEQ multiplex PCR. The profile shows 110,000 to 150,000 clones, roughly 80% of them singletons. Material: peripheral blood. These TCRs come from a man between 65 and 79 years old who had recovered from COVID-19.

This clone was recorded only once. This chain links TRBV10-3 with TRBJ2-5; maybe TRBD1 (7 bases). Germline-derived CDR1 and CDR2 are ENHRY and SYGVKD. Trimming left V 7 bases short and J 4 bases short, with 16 bases between. The CDR3 totals 14 residues. The CDR3 loop reads CAINTGDGGETQYF. The CDR3, as DNA: TGTGCCATCAACACAGGGGACGGGGGAGAGACCCAGTACTTC.

This chain joins TRBV6-2 or TRBV6-3 and TRBJ2-5, with 8 nucleotides matching TRBD1. V was clipped by 4 bases and J by 5 bases; unmatched bases: 3. The CDR3 loop spans 13 amino acids. Looked up from germline, CDR1 is MNHEY and CDR2 is SVGEGT. The CDR3: CASSSTGVETQYF. For the CDR3, the DNA is TGTGCCAGCAGTTCGACAGGGGTGGAGACCCAGTACTTC.

Of note for this clone: Other DNA sequences in this specimen translate into the identical CDR3. This chain joins TRBV19 and TRBJ2-7; D unclear. Germline V CDR1 and CDR2: LNHDA, SQIVND (reference sequence). This CDR3 contains 13 residues. The V end was cut by 3 bases, the J end by 2 bases, with 8 bases between. This CDR3 reads CASSITTTYEQYF. The CDR3 DNA sequence: TGTGCCAGTAGTATCACGACAACCTACGAGCAGTACTTC.

The gene calls are TRBV5-4 and TRBJ1-1, with D perhaps TRBD1 (5 bases). The CDR3 is 13 amino acids. From germline, CDR1 is SGHNT and CDR2 YYREEE (reference sequence). Trimming shortened V by 2 bases and J by 3 bases, and 8 bases separated the two germline ends. CDR3 residues: CASSFVGDTEAFF. As DNA, the CDR3 is TGTGCCAGCAGCTTTGTAGGGGACACTGAAGCTTTCTTT. The full variable domain, with the rest looked up from reference TRBV5-4 and TRBJ1-1, is ETGVTQSPTHLIKTRGQQVTLRCSSQSGHNTVSWYQQALGQGPQFIFQYYREEENGRGNFPPRFSGLQFPNYSSELNVNALELDDSALYLCASSFVGDTEAFFGQGTRLTVV.

The CDR3 DNA sequence: TGTGCCTGGAGTGGTCGGTCGGGGACTGAAGCTTTCTTT. This codes for CAWSGRSGTEAFF. The chain recombines TRBV30 with TRBJ1-1; D not resolved. There are 13 residues in the CDR3. Trimming took off 1 base at V and 5 bases at J, with 11 bases between the two ends. Germline-derived CDR1 and CDR2 are GTSNPN and SVGIG (reference sequence).

The chain carries TRBV11-2 and TRBJ1-1, with 7 bases identical to TRBD1. The CDR3 runs to 15 residues. V lost 5 bases to trimming and J lost 2 bases; unmatched junction nucleotides: 8. The germline V gene has CDR1 SGHAT and CDR2 FQNNGV. This chain's CDR3 is CASSLSRGLNTEAFF. The CDR3 nucleotides are TGTGCCAGCAGCCTATCGAGGGGGCTTAACACTGAAGCTTTCTTT.

This clone was picked up one time. The chain carries TRBV27 and TRBJ2-3; a possible D gene is TRBD1 (5 bases). V lost 0 bases and J lost 10, with 11 bases in between. Germline V gene data show CDR1 as MNHEY and CDR2 as SMNVEV (reference sequence). The CDR3 loop spans 13 amino acids. CDR3 region: CASSLSGRVPQYF. In DNA form, the CDR3 reads TGTGCCAGCAGTTTATCTGGCAGGGTCCCGCAGTATTTT.

The table lists this clone with a few counts. The junction departs from germline at one end; a sequencing error may be responsible. The rearrangement uses TRBV27 and TRBJ2-5; 10 bases fit TRBD2. Germline loops: CDR1 MNHEY, CDR2 SMNVEV (reference sequence). The CDR3 contains 14 residues. The CDR3 is CASREAGTSDDLNF. The CDR3 nucleotides are TGTGCCAGCAGGGAAGCCGGGACTAGCGACGACTTGAACTTC.

This rearrangement joins TRBV27 to TRBJ1-2; maybe TRBD1 (5 bases). This CDR3 is 12 amino acids long. The germline CDR1 and CDR2 sequences are MNHEY and SMNVEV (reference sequence). Trimming cost V 5 bases and J 4 bases, with 8 bases left between them. The CDR3 sequence: CASSVGGYGYTF. CDR3 nucleotide sequence: TGTGCCAGCAGTGTGGGGGGCTATGGCTACACCTTC.

The chain is built from TRBV12-3 or TRBV12-4 and TRBJ1-5; perhaps TRBD1 as D (6 bases). The CDR3 spans 13 residues. The V gene lost 6 bases and the J gene lost 4 bases, with 10 bases spanning the gap. The CDR3 region has the DNA TGTGCCAGCAGGGCCCAGGGGAATCAGCCCCAGCATTTT. This encodes CASRAQGNQPQHF.

The chain has TRBV2 and TRBJ2-3, with D unresolved. V was cut by 7 bases and J by 0 bases, with 8 bases left in between. From germline, CDR1 is SNHLY and CDR2 FYNNEI. This CDR3 has 13 amino acids. This CDR3 is CASIATSTDTQYF. In nucleotides, the CDR3 is TGTGCCAGCATAGCAACTAGCACAGATACGCAGTATTTT. Combining the CDR3 with reference TRBV2 and TRBJ2-3 gives the whole variable domain EPEVTQTPSHQVTQMGQEVILRCVPISNHLYFYWYRQILGQKVEFLVSFYNNEISEKSEIFDDQFSVERPDGSNFTLKIRSTKLEDSAMYFCASIATSTDTQYFGPGTRLTVL.

This clone was observed a handful of times. The V gene is TRBV6-2 or TRBV6-3, the J gene TRBJ2-2; possible D gene TRBD1, 7 bases. The V end lost 3 bases, the J end lost 3 bases, and 14 bases lay between the germline ends. This CDR3 is built from 16 residues. Germline CDR1 is MNHEY and CDR2 is SVGEGT. Here the CDR3 reads CASSYRRGPDTGELFF. The CDR3, as DNA: TGTGCCAGCAGTTATCGGAGGGGGCCAGACACCGGGGAGCTGTTTTTT.

A word on this clone: Different DNA sequences within this sample yield the same CDR3. The chain uses TRBV18 and TRBJ2-7; D is unclear. CDR1 KGHSH and CDR2 LQKENI come from the germline V gene. V was trimmed by 6 bases and J by 3 bases, leaving 12 bases between them. The CDR3 totals 13 residues. This CDR3 is CASSPGRSYEQYF. As DNA, the CDR3 is TGTGCCAGCTCCCCCGGTCGAAGCTACGAGCAGTACTTC. Combining the CDR3 with reference TRBV18 and TRBJ2-7 gives the whole variable domain NAGVMQNPRHLVRRRGQEARLRCSPMKGHSHVYWYRQLPEEGLKFMVYLQKENIIDESGMPKERFSAEFPKEGPSILRIQQVVRGDSAAYFCASSPGRSYEQYFGPGTRLTVT.